This T cell receptor (beta chain) was found in a study of control samples from healthy donors and cancer patients. The J segment lost 8 bases and the V segment lost 2 bases, leaving 8 bases of the junction unmatched. Germline assignment: CDR1 KGHDR and CDR2 SFDVKD. The CDR3 contains 16 residues. The assay was immunoSEQ multiplex PCR, and TCRdb's table has in-frame clones only and misses some. The profile shows about 140,000 clones, about nine tenths of them singletons. The sample was blood. The receptor was isolated from a woman in her 30s in good health. The V gene is TRBV24-1, the J gene TRBJ2-1, with 10 bases fitting TRBD2. CDR3 coding DNA: TGTGCCACCAGTGATTGGACTAGCGGTTTAGGTCATGAGCAGTTCTTC. Its protein is CATSDWTSGLGHEQFF.